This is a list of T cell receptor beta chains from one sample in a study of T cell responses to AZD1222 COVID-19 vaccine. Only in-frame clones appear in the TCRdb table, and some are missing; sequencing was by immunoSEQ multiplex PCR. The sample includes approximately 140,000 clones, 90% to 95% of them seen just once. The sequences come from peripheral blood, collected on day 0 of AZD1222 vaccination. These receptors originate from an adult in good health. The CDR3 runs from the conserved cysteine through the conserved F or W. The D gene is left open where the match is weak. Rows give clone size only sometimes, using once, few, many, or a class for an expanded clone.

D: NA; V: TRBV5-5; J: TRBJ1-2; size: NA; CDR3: CASSWERDYGYTF; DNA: TGTGCCAGCAGCTGGGAGAGAGACTATGGCTACACCTTC
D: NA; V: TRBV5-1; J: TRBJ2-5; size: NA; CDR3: CASSLEARGTQYF; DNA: TGCGCCAGCAGCTTGGAGGCGCGAGGGACCCAGTACTTC
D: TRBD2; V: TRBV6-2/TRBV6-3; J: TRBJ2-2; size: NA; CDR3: CASSTLGLAGVNTGELFF; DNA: TGTGCCAGCAGTACCCTGGGACTAGCGGGGGTAAACACCGGGGAGCTGTTTTTT
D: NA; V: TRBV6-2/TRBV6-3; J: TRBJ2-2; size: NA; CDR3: CASSPPKGFVGELFF; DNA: TGTGCCAGCAGCCCACCAAAGGGATTCGTCGGGGAGCTGTTTTTT
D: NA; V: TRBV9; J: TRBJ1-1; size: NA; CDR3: CASQRGVGNTEAFF; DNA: TGTGCCAGCCAAAGAGGGGTGGGGAACACTGAAGCTTTCTTT
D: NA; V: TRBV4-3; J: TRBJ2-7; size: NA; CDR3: CASSQDSNRDYEQYF; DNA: TGCGCCAGCAGCCAAGATAGCAACAGGGACTACGAGCAGTACTTC
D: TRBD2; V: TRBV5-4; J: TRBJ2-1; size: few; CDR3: CASSLELAGIHEQFF; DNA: TGTGCCAGCAGCTTGGAACTAGCGGGAATCCATGAGCAGTTCTTC
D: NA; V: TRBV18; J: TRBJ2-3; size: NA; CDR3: CASSLLADTQYF; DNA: TGTGCCAGCTCACTCCTTGCGGATACGCAGTATTTT
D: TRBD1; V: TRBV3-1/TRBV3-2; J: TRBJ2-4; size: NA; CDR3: CASSQEDRDPWRAKNIQYF; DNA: TGTGCCAGCAGCCAAGAAGACAGGGACCCTTGGCGGGCCAAAAACATTCAGTACTTC
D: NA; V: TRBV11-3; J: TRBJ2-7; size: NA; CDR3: CASTVGGGFAYEQYF; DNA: TGTGCCAGCACCGTCGGCGGAGGATTTGCCTACGAGCAGTACTTC
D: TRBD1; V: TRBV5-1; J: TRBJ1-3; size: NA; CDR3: CASSPRTGDSSGNTIYF; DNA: TGCGCCAGCAGCCCCAGGACAGGGGACAGCTCTGGAAACACCATATATTTT
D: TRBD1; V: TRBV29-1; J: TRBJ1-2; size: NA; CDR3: CSSGTGGLGYTF; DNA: TGCAGCTCCGGGACAGGGGGCTTAGGCTACACCTTC
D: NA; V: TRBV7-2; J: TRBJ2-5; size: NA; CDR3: CASSLRWGSQETQYF; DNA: TGTGCCAGCAGCTTAAGGTGGGGGTCCCAAGAGACCCAGTACTTC
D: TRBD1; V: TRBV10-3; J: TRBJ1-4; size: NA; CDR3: CAISERWATGGDEKLFF; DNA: TGTGCCATCAGTGAGCGTTGGGCGACAGGGGGCGATGAAAAACTGTTTTTT
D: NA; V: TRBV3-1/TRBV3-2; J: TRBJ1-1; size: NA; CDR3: CADRKGGHTGAFF; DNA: TGTGCCGACCGAAAGGGGGGCCACACCGGGGCTTTCTTT
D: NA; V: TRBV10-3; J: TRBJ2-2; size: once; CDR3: CAISDTGIFGELFF; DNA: TGTGCCATCAGTGATACAGGGATATTCGGGGAGCTGTTTTTT
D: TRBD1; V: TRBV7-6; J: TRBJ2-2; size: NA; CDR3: CASSPITGGAGELFF; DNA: TGTGCCAGCAGCCCAATAACAGGGGGTGCCGGGGAGCTGTTTTTT